These T cell receptor beta chains were read from a single sample in a study of T cell responses to AZD1222 COVID-19 vaccine. Data came from immunoSEQ multiplex PCR; TCRdb stores just in-frame clones and leaves some out. Of roughly 150,000 clones listed, less than 90% are singletons. Sequenced material: peripheral blood, taken after recovery from COVID-19. These TCRs come from an adult who had recovered from COVID-19. The CDR3 runs from the conserved cysteine through the conserved F or W. A D gene is named only where the DNA matches it firmly. The size field is filled for only some rows; it gives once, few, many or a size class.

V	size	J	D	CDR3	DNA
TRBV10-3	-	TRBJ1-2	-	CAISETAGEGSGGYTF	TGTGCCATCAGTGAGACCGCAGGGGAGGGGAGCGGAGGCTACACCTTC
TRBV25-1	-	TRBJ2-7	-	CASSNGGWMSYEQYF	TGTGCCAGCAGCAACGGGGGATGGATGTCCTACGAGCAGTACTTC
TRBV19	-	TRBJ2-7	-	CASSPGFRTEPEQYF	TGTGCCAGTAGTCCCGGGTTTCGGACGGAACCCGAGCAGTACTTC
TRBV6-8	-	TRBJ2-3	TRBD1	CASSYPRGQGATDTQYF	TGTGCCAGCAGTTACCCCCGTGGACAGGGGGCCACAGATACGCAGTATTTT
TRBV10-3	once	TRBJ1-2	TRBD1	CAISEYTGDDGYTF	TGTGCCATCAGTGAATATACAGGGGACGATGGCTACACCTTC
TRBV7-6	-	TRBJ2-7	TRBD2	CASSLSTSETYEQYF	TGTGCCAGCAGCTTAAGTACTAGCGAGACCTACGAGCAGTACTTC
TRBV21-1	once	TRBJ1-6	-	CASSKGAAYNSPLHF	TGTGCCAGCAGCAAAGGAGCAGCCTATAATTCACCCCTCCACTTT
TRBV6-1	-	TRBJ2-7	TRBD1	CASSETWQGAYEQYF	TGTGCCAGCAGTGAAACCTGGCAGGGGGCGTACGAGCAGTACTTC
TRBV11-2	few	TRBJ1-6	-	CASSGIITGENSPLHF	TGTGCCAGCAGCGGAATTATCACGGGAGAAAATTCACCCCTCCACTTT
TRBV7-9	once	TRBJ1-1	TRBD1	CASSRDSSEAFF	TGTGCCAGCAGCCGGGACAGCTCTGAAGCTTTCTTT
TRBV5-4	-	TRBJ2-7	-	CASRDIGGDPYEQYF	TGTGCCAGCAGGGACATCGGAGGGGACCCCTACGAGCAGTACTTC
TRBV2	once	TRBJ1-5	-	CASRAEQGSPQHF	TGTGCCAGCAGAGCCGAACAGGGATCGCCCCAGCATTTT
TRBV19	-	TRBJ2-5	-	CASSSTGPQETQYF	TGTGCCAGTAGTTCCACAGGGCCCCAAGAGACCCAGTACTTC
TRBV2	-	TRBJ2-5	-	CAIRGQGLFQETQYF	TGTGCCATCCGCGGGCAGGGGCTGTTTCAAGAGACCCAGTACTTC
TRBV7-9	-	TRBJ1-2	-	CASSLEAQRATF	TGTGCCAGCAGCTTAGAGGCTCAAAGGGCCACCTTC
TRBV5-4	-	TRBJ1-3	TRBD1	CASSTGQGSGNTIYF	TGTGCCAGCAGCACCGGACAGGGCTCTGGAAACACCATATATTTT
TRBV19	-	TRBJ1-5	-	CASTRDLSYNQPQHF	TGTGCCAGTACCCGGGACCTCAGCTACAATCAGCCCCAGCATTTT
TRBV6-4	many	TRBJ2-3	-	CASSDSDTDTQYF	TGTGCCAGCAGTGACTCGGACACAGATACGCAGTATTTT
TRBV5-6	once	TRBJ1-6	TRBD1	CASSYSGTAKNNSPLHF	TGTGCCAGCAGCTACTCCGGGACAGCTAAAAATAATTCACCCCTCCACTTT
TRBV6-1	-	TRBJ2-3	-	CASSEGTLRADTQYF	TGTGCCAGCAGTGAGGGGACCCTCAGGGCAGATACGCAGTATTTT
TRBV28	-	TRBJ2-7	-	CASSFGESYEQYF	TGTGCCAGCAGTTTTGGGGAGAGCTACGAGCAGTACTTC
TRBV5-4	few	TRBJ2-1	TRBD1	CASSSSGTGRNEQFF	TGTGCCAGCAGCTCTTCCGGGACAGGGCGCAATGAGCAGTTCTTC
TRBV7-8	few	TRBJ1-2	-	CASRTSTTGKGYTF	TGTGCCAGCAGGACTTCTACAACAGGGAAGGGCTACACCTTC
TRBV18	-	TRBJ1-1	-	CASSPKGNEAFF	TGTGCCAGCTCACCGAAGGGTAATGAAGCTTTCTTT
TRBV5-1	-	TRBJ2-7	-	CASSFQGGSYEQYF	TGCGCCAGCAGCTTCCAAGGGGGGTCCTACGAGCAGTACTTC
TRBV7-6	-	TRBJ2-5	-	CASSLQETQYF	TGTGCCAGCAGCCTACAAGAGACCCAGTACTTC
TRBV10-3	few	TRBJ2-7	TRBD1	CAISESGTGRRGEQYF	TGTGCCATCAGTGAGTCGGGGACAGGGAGAAGGGGGGAGCAGTACTTC
TRBV5-6	once	TRBJ1-5	-	CASSLFTGVDQPQHF	TGTGCCAGCAGCTTGTTCACAGGTGTGGACCAGCCCCAGCATTTT
TRBV29-1	-	TRBJ2-3	TRBD2	CSGGGDTQYF	TGCAGCGGGGGAGGGGATACGCAGTATTTT
TRBV3-1/TRBV3-2	-	TRBJ2-7	TRBD2	CASSPTSGTYEQYF	TGTGCCAGCAGCCCTACTAGCGGCACCTACGAGCAGTACTTC
TRBV18	few	TRBJ2-7	TRBD2	CASSPIVTSGGEDEQYF	TGTGCCAGCTCACCGATAGTGACTAGCGGGGGAGAAGACGAGCAGTACTTC
TRBV3-1/TRBV3-2	-	TRBJ1-3	-	CASSHMQPGNTIYF	TGTGCCAGCAGCCATATGCAGCCAGGAAACACCATATATTTT